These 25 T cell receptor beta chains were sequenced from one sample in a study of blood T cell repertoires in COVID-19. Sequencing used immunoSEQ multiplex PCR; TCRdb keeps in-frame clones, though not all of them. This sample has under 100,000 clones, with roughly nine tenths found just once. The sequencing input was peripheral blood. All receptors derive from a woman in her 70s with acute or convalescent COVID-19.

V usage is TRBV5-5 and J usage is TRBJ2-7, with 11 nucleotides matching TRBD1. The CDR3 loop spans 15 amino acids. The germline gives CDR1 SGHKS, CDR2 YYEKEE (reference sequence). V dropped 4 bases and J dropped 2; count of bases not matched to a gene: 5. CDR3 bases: TGTGCCAGCAGCCAGCCGGGACAGGGGGCCTACGAGCAGTACTTC. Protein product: CASSQPGQGAYEQYF.

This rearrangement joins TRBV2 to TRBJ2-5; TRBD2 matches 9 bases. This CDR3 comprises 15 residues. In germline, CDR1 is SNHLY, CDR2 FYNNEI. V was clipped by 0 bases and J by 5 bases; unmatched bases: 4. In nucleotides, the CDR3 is TGTGCCAGCAGTGAAGCAGGCGGACTAGCGGAGACCCAGTACTTC. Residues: CASSEAGGLAETQYF.

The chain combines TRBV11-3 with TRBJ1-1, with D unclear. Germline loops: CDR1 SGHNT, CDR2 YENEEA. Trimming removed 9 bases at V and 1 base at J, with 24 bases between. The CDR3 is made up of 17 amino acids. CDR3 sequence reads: CARMETSKTMKNTEAFF. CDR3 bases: TGTGCCAGGATGGAAACGTCAAAGACAATGAAGAACACTGAAGCTTTCTTT.

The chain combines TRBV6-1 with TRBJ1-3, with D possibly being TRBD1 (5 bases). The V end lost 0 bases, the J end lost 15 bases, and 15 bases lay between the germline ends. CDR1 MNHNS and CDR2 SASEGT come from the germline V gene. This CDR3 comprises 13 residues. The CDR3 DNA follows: TGTGCCAGCAGTGAAGCCCTTTGGCGGGGGACATATTTT. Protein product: CASSEALWRGTYF.

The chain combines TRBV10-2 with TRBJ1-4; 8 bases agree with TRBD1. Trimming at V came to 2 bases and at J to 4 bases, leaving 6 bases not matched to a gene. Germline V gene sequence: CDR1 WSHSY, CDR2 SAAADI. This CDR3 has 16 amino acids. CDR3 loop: CASSEPTGAINEKLFF. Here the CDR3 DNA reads TGCGCCAGCAGTGAGCCGACAGGGGCTATTAATGAAAAACTGTTTTTT.

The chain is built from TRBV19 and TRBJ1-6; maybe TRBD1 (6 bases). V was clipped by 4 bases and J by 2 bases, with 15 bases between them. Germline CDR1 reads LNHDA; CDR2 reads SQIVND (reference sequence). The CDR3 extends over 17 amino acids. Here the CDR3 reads CASSRILQGPYNSPLHF. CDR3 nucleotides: TGTGCCAGTAGTAGGATCCTACAGGGACCCTATAATTCACCCCTCCACTTT.

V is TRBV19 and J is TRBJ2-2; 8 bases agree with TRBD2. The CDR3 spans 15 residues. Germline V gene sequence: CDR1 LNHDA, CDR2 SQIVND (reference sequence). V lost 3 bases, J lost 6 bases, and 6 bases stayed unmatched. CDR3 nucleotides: TGTGCCAGTAGTATTGGCGGGAGGATCGCCGGGGAGCTGTTTTTT. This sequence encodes CASSIGGRIAGELFF.

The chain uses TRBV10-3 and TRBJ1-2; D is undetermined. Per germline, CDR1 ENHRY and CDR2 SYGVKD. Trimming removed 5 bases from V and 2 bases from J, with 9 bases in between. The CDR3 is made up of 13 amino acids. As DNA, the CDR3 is TGTGCCATCAGTTTAGGAGGGAACTATGGCTACACCTTC. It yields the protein CAISLGGNYGYTF.

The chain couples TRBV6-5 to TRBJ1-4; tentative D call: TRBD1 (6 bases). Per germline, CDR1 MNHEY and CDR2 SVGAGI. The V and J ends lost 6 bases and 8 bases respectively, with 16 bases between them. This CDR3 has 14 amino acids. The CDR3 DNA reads TGTGCCAGCAGGCCCACAGGGCAGGGCGAAAAACTGTTTTTT. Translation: CASRPTGQGEKLFF.

The CDR3 loop reads CASSPTDTAPLHF. The CDR3 nucleotides are TGTGCCAGCAGCCCGACCGACACAGCACCCCTCCACTTT. This chain joins TRBV3-1 (or the pseudogene TRBV3-2) and TRBJ1-6, with D uncertain. V was shortened by 4 bases and J by 11 bases, with 12 bases between the two germline ends. Germline CDR1 is LGHDT and CDR2 is YNNKEL (reference sequence). The CDR3 runs to 13 residues.

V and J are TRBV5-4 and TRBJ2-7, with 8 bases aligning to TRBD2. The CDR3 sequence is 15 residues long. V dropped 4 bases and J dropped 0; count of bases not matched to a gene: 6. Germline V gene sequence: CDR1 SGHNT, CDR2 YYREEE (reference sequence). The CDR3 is CASSKLAASSYEQYF. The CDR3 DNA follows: TGTGCCAGCAGCAAACTAGCGGCCAGCTCCTACGAGCAGTACTTC.

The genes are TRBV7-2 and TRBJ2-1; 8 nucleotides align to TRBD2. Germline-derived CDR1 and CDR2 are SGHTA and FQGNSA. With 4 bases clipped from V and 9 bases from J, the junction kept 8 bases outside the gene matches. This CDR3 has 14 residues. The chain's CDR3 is CASSSGLGSLEQFF. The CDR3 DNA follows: TGTGCCAGCAGCTCGGGACTAGGCTCGCTTGAGCAGTTCTTC.

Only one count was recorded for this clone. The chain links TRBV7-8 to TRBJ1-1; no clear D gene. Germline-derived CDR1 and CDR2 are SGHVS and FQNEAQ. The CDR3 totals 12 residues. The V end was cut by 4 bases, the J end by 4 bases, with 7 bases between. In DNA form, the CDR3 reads TGTGCCAGCAGCTATTCGGGCACTGAAGCTTTCTTT. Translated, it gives CASSYSGTEAFF.

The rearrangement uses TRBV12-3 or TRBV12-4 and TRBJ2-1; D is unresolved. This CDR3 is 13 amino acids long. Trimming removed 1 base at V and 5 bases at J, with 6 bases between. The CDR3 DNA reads TGTGCCAGCAGTTTAGTGCTAGACAATGAGCAGTTCTTC. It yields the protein CASSLVLDNEQFF.

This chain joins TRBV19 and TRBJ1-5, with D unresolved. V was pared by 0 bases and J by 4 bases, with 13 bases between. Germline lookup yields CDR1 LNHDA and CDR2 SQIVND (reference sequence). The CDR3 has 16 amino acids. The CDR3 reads CASSIDSSVKNQPQHF. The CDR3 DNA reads TGTGCCAGTAGTATAGATTCGTCGGTTAAGAATCAGCCCCAGCATTTT.

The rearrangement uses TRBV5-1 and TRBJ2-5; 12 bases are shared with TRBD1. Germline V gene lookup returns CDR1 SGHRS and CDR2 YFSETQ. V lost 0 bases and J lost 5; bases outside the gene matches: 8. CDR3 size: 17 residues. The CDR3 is CASSLDGTGGSVETQYF. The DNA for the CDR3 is TGCGCCAGCAGCTTGGATGGGACAGGGGGCAGTGTGGAGACCCAGTACTTC. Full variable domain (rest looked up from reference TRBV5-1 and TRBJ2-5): KAGVTQTPRYLIKTRGQQVTLSCSPISGHRSVSWYQQTPGQGLQFLFEYFSETQRNKGNFPGRFSGRQFSNSRSEMNVSTLELGDSALYLCASSLDGTGGSVETQYFGPGTRLLVL.

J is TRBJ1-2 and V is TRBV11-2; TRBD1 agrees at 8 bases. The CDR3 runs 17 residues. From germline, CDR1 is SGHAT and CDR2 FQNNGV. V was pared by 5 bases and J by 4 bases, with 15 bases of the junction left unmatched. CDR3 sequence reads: CASSPNLRGPPSYGYTF. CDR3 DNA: TGTGCCAGCAGCCCCAACCTCAGGGGGCCGCCCTCCTATGGCTACACCTTC.

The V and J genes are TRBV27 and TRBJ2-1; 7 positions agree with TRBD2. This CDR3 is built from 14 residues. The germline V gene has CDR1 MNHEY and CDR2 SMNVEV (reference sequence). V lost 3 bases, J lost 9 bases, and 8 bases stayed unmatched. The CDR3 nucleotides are TGTGCCAGCAGTTTGGACGGACTAGTTTCTGAGCAGTTCTTC. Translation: CASSLDGLVSEQFF.

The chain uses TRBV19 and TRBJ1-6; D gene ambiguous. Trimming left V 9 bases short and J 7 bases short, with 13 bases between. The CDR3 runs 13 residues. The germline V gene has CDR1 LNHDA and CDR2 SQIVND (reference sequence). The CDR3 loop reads CASEPGQNSPLHF. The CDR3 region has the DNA TGTGCCAGCGAACCGGGTCAAAATTCACCCCTCCACTTT.

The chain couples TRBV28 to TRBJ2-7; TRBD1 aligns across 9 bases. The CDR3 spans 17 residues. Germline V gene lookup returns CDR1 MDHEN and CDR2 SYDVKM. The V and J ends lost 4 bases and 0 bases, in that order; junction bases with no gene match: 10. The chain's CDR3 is CASSSSRTGVVSYEQYV. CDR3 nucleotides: TGTGCCAGCAGTTCCTCTAGGACAGGGGTTGTCTCCTACGAGCAGTACGTC.

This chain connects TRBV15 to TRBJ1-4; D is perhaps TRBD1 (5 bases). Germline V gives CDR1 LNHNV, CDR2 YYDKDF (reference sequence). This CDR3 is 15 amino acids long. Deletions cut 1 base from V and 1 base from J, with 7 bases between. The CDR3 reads CATSRGGLTNEKLFF. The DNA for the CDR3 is TGTGCCACCAGCAGAGGGGGCTTAACTAATGAAAAACTGTTTTTT.

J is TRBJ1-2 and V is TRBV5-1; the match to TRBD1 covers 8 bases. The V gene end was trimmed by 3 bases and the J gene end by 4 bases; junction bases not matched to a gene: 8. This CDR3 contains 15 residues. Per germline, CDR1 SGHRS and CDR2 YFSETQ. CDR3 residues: CASSSDQGATYGYTF. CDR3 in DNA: TGCGCCAGCAGCTCTGACCAGGGGGCGACCTATGGCTACACCTTC. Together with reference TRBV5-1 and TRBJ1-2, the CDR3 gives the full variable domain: KAGVTQTPRYLIKTRGQQVTLSCSPISGHRSVSWYQQTPGQGLQFLFEYFSETQRNKGNFPGRFSGRQFSNSRSEMNVSTLELGDSALYLCASSSDQGATYGYTFGSGTRLTVV.

This chain's CDR3 is CASSLVGNEQFF. The CDR3 coding sequence is TGTGCCAGCAGCTTAGTCGGCAATGAGCAGTTCTTC. The chain combines TRBV11-2 with TRBJ2-1; D gene ambiguous. V was cut by 1 base and J by 6 bases, with 4 bases left in between. From germline, CDR1 is SGHAT and CDR2 FQNNGV. The CDR3 length is 12 residues.

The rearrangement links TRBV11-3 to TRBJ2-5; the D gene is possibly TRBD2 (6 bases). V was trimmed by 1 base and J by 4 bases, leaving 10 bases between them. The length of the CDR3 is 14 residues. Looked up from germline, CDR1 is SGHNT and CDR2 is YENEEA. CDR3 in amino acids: CASSLAGAGETQYF. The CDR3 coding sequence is TGTGCCAGCAGCTTAGCGGGAGCAGGAGAGACCCAGTACTTC.

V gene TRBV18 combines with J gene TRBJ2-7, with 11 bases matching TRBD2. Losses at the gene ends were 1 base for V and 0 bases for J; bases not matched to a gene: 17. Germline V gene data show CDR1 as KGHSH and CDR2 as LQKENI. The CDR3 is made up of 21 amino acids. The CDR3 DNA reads TGTGCCAGCTCACCACGGGCTAAGACTAGCGGGAAGGCGCAGATCTCCTACGAGCAGTACTTC. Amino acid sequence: CASSPRAKTSGKAQISYEQYF.